The sequence of this TCR beta chain was determined in a study of cytomegalovirus exposure and HLA in healthy donors. Findings and limits, study-wide: In a later analysis, common viral pathogens appeared linked to several of the most significant clusters.

Trimming cost V 5 bases and J 7 bases, with 8 bases left between them. CDR3 size: 11 residues. The germline V gene has CDR1 GTSNPN and CDR2 SVGIG (reference sequence). Both 60 Vbeta primers and 13 Jbeta primers went into the PCR. The method was immunoSEQ multiplex PCR; TCRdb's version includes in-frame clones alone and lacks a portion of them. The data hold about 140,000 clones, with approximately 84% observed a single time. With respect to this clone: Its specificity is not known.

The material sequenced was PBMCs. This TCR derives from a woman aged 55-70 years in good health and CMV-seropositive. This sequence joins TRBV30 and TRBJ2-2; no firm D call. The CDR3 region has the DNA TGTGCCTGGTCGTCGGGCGGGGAGCTGTTTTTT. It encodes CAWSSGGELFF. The full variable domain, completed using reference TRBV30 and TRBJ2-2, is SQTIHQWPATLVQPVGSPLSLECTVEGTSNPNLYWYRQAAGRGLQLLFYSVGIGQISSEVPQNLSASRPQDRQFILSSKKLLLSDSGFYLCAWSSGGELFFGEGSRLTVL.